This TCR beta chain was recovered during a study of Graves' ophthalmopathy and Graves' hyperthyroidism. Whole-study context: Stable hyperthyroidism meant no progression to ophthalmopathy within 18 months of follow-up.

This clonotype has more than one count but fewer than ten. Antigen unknown. The V and J ends lost 5 bases and 2 bases, in that order; junction bases with no gene match: 12. The CDR3 consists of 17 residues. Germline CDR1 is SNHLY and CDR2 is FYNNEI. Amplification targeted the TCR beta CDR3 regions, with RNA transcripts as the source material. Second-round multiplex PCR came after a first-round RT-PCR that employed HTBI primers. TCRdb reprocessed the multiplex PCR reads with MiXCR, giving one entry per CDR3 protein. The table shows around 1.1 million distinct CDR3 sequences, with 35% to 40% occurring only once. Study results and caveats: Among expanded thyroid clonotypes above 0.001 frequency, most also occurred in blood.

The hyperthyroidism patients, aged 18 to 65, had been newly diagnosed, with under 2 months' duration. The sequence came from an adult man with Graves' hyperthyroidism. The material sequenced was peripheral blood or thyroid tissue (not recorded which). The chain couples TRBV2 to TRBJ2-7; 10 nucleotides agree with TRBD1. CDR3 sequence (DNA): TGTGCCAGCAGTTCCCCTCGACAGGGGGCCCCGACCTACGAGCAGTACTTC. It is translated as CASSSPRQGAPTYEQYF.